This section outlines one T cell receptor beta chain sequence together with its context. This record belongs to a study of shared T cell receptors in the human thymus. Germline-derived CDR1 and CDR2 are ENHRY and SYGVKD. Losses at the gene ends were 5 bases for V and 4 bases for J; bases not matched to a gene: 5. The CDR3 is made up of 14 amino acids. Produced via immunoSEQ multiplex PCR; TCRdb's table is partial and in-frame only. The sample lists 630,000 or so clones, 87% occurring once. The sample was also reused in another study, on human thymus T cells. That publication notes: All donors were healthy Finnish infants who were undergoing corrective surgery to treat congenital heart defects. Thymic samples were excised during corrective heart operations.

The sequencing sample was made of thymocytes. The TCR originated in a boy in the first two years of life with a congenital heart defect. The V gene is TRBV10-3, the J gene TRBJ2-1, with 7 bases that match TRBD1. The CDR3 loop reads CAISRDSRYNEQFF. The CDR3 DNA reads as TGTGCCATCAGTAGGGACAGTAGGTACAATGAGCAGTTCTTC.